This T cell receptor beta chain was identified in a study of glioma-infiltrating T cells after dendritic cell vaccination (dated by TCRdb to about 2016). For context, the study as a whole: The cohort comprised around 15 glioblastoma patients from Phase I and II dendritic cell vaccination trials, 9 newly diagnosed and 6 with recurrent disease. Each patient got three intradermal injections of the dendritic cell vaccine, spaced at biweekly intervals, in the arm below the axilla. The vaccine was prepared from monocyte-derived dendritic cells that were cultured for approximately seven days with IL-4 and GM-CSF and then pulsed overnight with autologous tumor lysate. Between the early 2000s and the early 2010s, patients were given autologous tumor lysate-pulsed dendritic cell vaccination. Survival after dendritic cell vaccination was correlated with TCR sequencing metrics, such as TIL content and the overlap between tumor and blood repertoires. Tumor-infiltrating lymphocyte content was quantified and tumor and blood repertoires were compared in dendritic cell-vaccinated glioblastoma patients by deep sequencing of TCR beta CDR3 regions. What the authors observed across the whole study: The cohort was small and heterogeneous, with few patients having full blood and tumor sets and even fewer initial-recurrent tumor pairs. Longer time to progression and overall survival after dendritic cell vaccination were predicted by higher estimated pretreatment TIL content. The TCR overlap response model with three groups was called speculative and said to need prospective validation. No direct relationship between TCR clonality and survival was found, suggesting that a diverse polyclonal response may matter.

To be selected, patients needed enough residual fresh-frozen tumor tissue and more than two years of available survival data. Although molecular status otherwise differed among the glioblastoma patients, no patient had an isocitrate dehydrogenase mutation. PBMC were collected before vaccination, two weeks after the third vaccination, and at tumor progression if tumor progression occurred. Genomic DNA was extracted with the Qiagen DNeasy Blood extraction Kit. This clone was seen more than once but under ten times. The antigen it binds to is not known. Base quality data are lacking; no much larger clone is found one base away. Using the immunoSEQ assay, TCRB CDR3 regions were amplified from about 1.9 micrograms of genomic DNA, or from all available DNA when less than that was on hand. The multiplex PCR relied on 60 forward primers for TCR V beta segments and 13 reverse primers for J beta segments. Synthetic control templates were spiked into each sample at limiting dilution to estimate reads per starting template. The Illumina HiSeq System generated sequencing reads of 87 bp. Regarding the original processing steps: PCR and sequencing errors were removed by a nearest neighbor algorithm that merged closely related sequences. TCR overlap was defined as the percentage of unique tumor TCR beta sequences that were also present in the same patient's peripheral blood. The table comes from immuneACCESS by way of TCRdb, which keeps in-frame sequences with V and J called. Part of the clones is missing from these tables; in studies checked, under half for an unresolved V gene and the rest for unknown reasons. Clonal size and the V and J genes are those of that table, whereas D and trimming came from the DNA. The sample includes roughly 52,000 clones, with about 85% observed a single time. The ten top clones hold about an eighth of the sample.

V loses 4 bases of germline sequence and J loses 7 bases, and the interval between the two ends is 16 bases. The germline V gene yields KGHSH for CDR1 and LQKENI for CDR2. The CDR3 sequence holds 14 residues, the cysteine and phenylalanine included. Only the CDR3 region is kept as DNA, spanning 42 bases read in frame from base 1. Sequences were derived from blood, sampled before dendritic cell vaccination. The TCR originated in a human donor with glioblastoma. The chain joins TRBV18 to TRBJ1-1; the D gene cannot be named for sure. The DNA sequence reads TGTGCCAGCTCACTACGGGGTGGGAGGGATGAAGCTTTCTTT. The translation is CASSLRGGRDEAFF.